The present TCR beta chain was sequenced within a study of blood T cell repertoires in COVID-19. Here immunoSEQ multiplex PCR was the method, and the copy in TCRdb shows in-frame clones only, minus some. The top ten clones hold approximately 1.5% of a sample with approximately 110,000 clones, approximately 85% of them seen once. V was clipped by 8 bases and J by 7 bases; unmatched bases: 8. The CDR3 extends over 12 amino acids. Germline CDR1 and CDR2: WSHSY and SAAADI. The sequence derives from a man aged 40-55 years with acute or convalescent COVID-19. The chain is built from TRBV10-2 and TRBJ2-7, with TRBD1 identical over 7 bases. The sequenced sample was peripheral blood. The CDR3 loop is CASLGQAKEQYF. The CDR3 DNA reads as TGCGCCAGCCTAGGACAGGCTAAGGAGCAGTACTTC.